This paragraph covers one T cell receptor beta chain sequence. This record comes from a study of blood T cell repertoires in COVID-19. The overall study: The United States, Italy and Spain provided the acute and convalescent COVID-19 samples.

In Seattle, patients joined the study during active infection and were tracked longitudinally. V lost 6 bases to trimming and J lost 2 bases, with 11 bases between them. The CDR3 loop spans 15 amino acids. CDR1 is SGHTA and CDR2 is FQGNSA in the germline V gene. Only in-frame clones appear in the TCRdb table, and some are missing; sequencing was by immunoSEQ multiplex PCR. The sample lists 160,000 or so clones, 75% to 85% occurring once. The TCR sequence derives from a woman aged 55-69 years with COVID-19, enrolled during active disease. The V gene is TRBV7-2, the J gene TRBJ1-6, with TRBD1 as a possible D gene (6 bases). The sequenced sample consisted of peripheral blood. This CDR3 is CASRPRDTYNSPLHF. CDR3 nucleotides: TGTGCCAGCAGACCCCGGGACACCTATAATTCACCCCTCCACTTT.